This passage covers 28 T cell receptor beta chains from one sample sequenced in a study of cytomegalovirus exposure and HLA in healthy donors. 13 Jbeta primers and 60 Vbeta primers were used for the PCR. Sequencing used immunoSEQ multiplex PCR; TCRdb keeps in-frame clones, though not all of them. This repertoire shows over 150,000 clones, 80% found once; its top ten account for 0.65%. Sequencing used PBMCs. Source of these receptors: a boy aged 5-17 years in good health and CMV-seronegative.

This chain connects TRBV6-5 to TRBJ2-3, with 10 nucleotides matching TRBD2. The CDR3 spans 15 residues. Germline CDR1 reads MNHEY; CDR2 reads SVGAGI. V lost 0 bases to trimming and J lost 6 bases; unmatched junction nucleotides: 3. CDR3 sequence: CASSYSPTSGDTQYF. CDR3 DNA sequence: TGTGCCAGCAGTTACTCCCCGACTAGCGGGGATACGCAGTATTTT.

This chain uses TRBV2 with TRBJ1-6; a possible D gene is TRBD1 (5 bases). V was shortened by 2 bases and J by 9 bases, with 8 bases between the two germline ends. From germline, CDR1 is SNHLY and CDR2 FYNNEI. There are 13 residues in the CDR3. The CDR3 region has the DNA TGTGCCAGCAGTGAAAGTACAGGTTCACCCCTCCACTTT. Protein product: CASSESTGSPLHF.

V is TRBV30 and J is TRBJ2-7, with 8 bases aligning to TRBD1. J lost 0 bases, V lost 2 bases, and 9 bases had no gene match. The CDR3 sequence is 16 residues long. Germline CDR1 and CDR2: GTSNPN and SVGIG (reference sequence). This CDR3 is CAWSYRTGMISYEQYF. CDR3 bases: TGTGCCTGGAGTTATCGGACAGGGATGATCTCCTACGAGCAGTACTTC.

The V and J genes are TRBV2 and TRBJ1-1; 7 nucleotides match TRBD1. The ends lost 3 bases at V and 10 bases at J; junction bases unmatched: 11. Germline CDR1 is SNHLY and CDR2 is FYNNEI. The CDR3 has 14 residues. The CDR3 sequence: CASSDGAGGFRAFF. The CDR3 DNA is TGTGCCAGCAGTGATGGGGCAGGGGGGTTTCGAGCTTTCTTT.

The chain employs TRBV9 and TRBJ1-3; D is ambiguous. Trimming cost V 4 bases and J 10 bases, with 9 bases left between them. Germline V gives CDR1 SGDLS, CDR2 YYNGEE. This CDR3 is built from 11 residues. The CDR3 region has the DNA TGTGCCAGCAGCCAAGAACGGACCATATATTTT. Protein product: CASSQERTIYF.

The CDR3 sequence is CASSARTSGRAVVTQYF. In DNA, the CDR3 is TGTGCCAGCAGCGCGCGGACTAGCGGGAGGGCCGTCGTTACGCAGTATTTT. This chain uses TRBV9 with TRBJ2-3, with TRBD2 matching 15 bases. V gave up 3 bases and J gave up 8 bases; unmatched junction bases: 10. Germline V gene sequence: CDR1 SGDLS, CDR2 YYNGEE. The CDR3 has 17 residues.

The V and J genes are TRBV19 and TRBJ2-7, with TRBD2 identical over 8 bases. CDR1 is LNHDA, CDR2 SQIVND, per germline (reference sequence). V shed 8 bases, J shed 2 bases, and the junction held 11 bases outside the gene matches. The CDR3 covers 15 residues. CDR3 DNA: TGTGCCAGTCTCCAGTCCGCGGGGGGCCCCTACGAGCAGTACTTC. Its protein product is CASLQSAGGPYEQYF.

The J gene is TRBJ1-3, the V gene TRBV2; no firm D call. Trimming removed 8 bases at V and 0 bases at J, with 8 bases between. Germline V CDR1 and CDR2: SNHLY, FYNNEI. The length of the CDR3 is 13 residues. The CDR3 bases are TGTGCCAGCTCACGAGGCTCTGGAAACACCATATATTTT. This gives the protein CASSRGSGNTIYF.

V usage is TRBV10-3 and J usage is TRBJ1-2; the D is unclear. CDR3 size: 14 residues. The V end was cut by 0 bases, the J end by 4 bases, with 9 bases between. CDR1 and CDR2 (germline): ENHRY, SYGVKD. CDR3 sequence reads: CAISESGIVYGYTF. In nucleotides, the CDR3 is TGTGCCATCAGTGAGTCGGGCATAGTCTATGGCTACACCTTC.

The table lists this clone with a count of one. The chain links TRBV6-5 to TRBJ1-2; D gene uncertain. The germline gives CDR1 MNHEY, CDR2 SVGAGI. Trimming took 5 bases from V and 0 from J, leaving 10 bases between them. The CDR3 has 14 residues. Here the CDR3 DNA reads TGTGCCAGCAGTAATAGGAGAGCTAACTATGGCTACACCTTC. It codes for CASSNRRANYGYTF.

The chain employs TRBV29-1 and TRBJ2-7; D gene uncertain. Looked up from germline, CDR1 is SQVTM and CDR2 is ANQGSEA. The CDR3 loop spans 11 amino acids. V lost 4 bases and J lost 0, with 4 bases in between. In nucleotides, the CDR3 is TGCAGCGTTGTCCTCTCCTACGAGCAGTACTTC. It is translated as CSVVLSYEQYF.

V and J are TRBV23-1 and TRBJ2-2; D possibly corresponds to TRBD2 (6 bases). TRBV23-1 has ORF status, its function being uncertain. CDR3 length equals 22 residues. Trimming shortened V by 4 bases and J by 2 bases, and 32 bases separated the two germline ends. The CDR3 bases are TGCGCCAGCAGTCTTTATCGGCGAACAAACTACAAGGGACTGTTAAACACCGGGGAGCTGTTTTTT. It specifies CASSLYRRTNYKGLLNTGELFF.

The chain employs TRBV7-9 and TRBJ1-2; the D gene is possibly TRBD1 (6 bases). Germline V gene data show CDR1 as SEHNR and CDR2 as FQNEAQ (reference sequence). This CDR3 spans 13 amino acids. Trimming cost V 1 base and J 8 bases, with 11 bases left between them. The CDR3 DNA reads TGTGCCAGCAGCTTAGAGTCCCAGGGGGGCTACACCTTC. Encoded protein: CASSLESQGGYTF.

The chain carries TRBV19 and TRBJ1-1; perhaps TRBD1 as D (5 bases). V lost 1 base to trimming and J lost 1 base, with 7 bases between them. Germline CDR1 LNHDA, CDR2 SQIVND (reference sequence). This CDR3 region has 14 residues. The CDR3 nucleotides read TGTGCCAGTAGTATAGTTCAGGGGAACACTGAAGCTTTCTTT. It translates to CASSIVQGNTEAFF.

The chain uses TRBV7-6 and TRBJ1-1; 10 bases map to TRBD1. Germline assignment: CDR1 SGHVS and CDR2 FNYEAQ. V lost 8 bases, J lost 11 bases, and 14 bases stayed unmatched. CDR3 length equals 14 residues. The CDR3 DNA follows: TGTGCCAGCGAGGAAGTGGGGACAGGGGCGGCGGCTTTCTTT. This translates into CASEEVGTGAAAFF.

The rearrangement joins TRBV6-6 to TRBJ1-2, with 11 positions matching TRBD1. This CDR3 region has 12 residues. Germline V CDR1 and CDR2: MNHNY, SVGAGI (reference sequence). The V gene end was trimmed by 7 bases and the J gene end by 9 bases; junction bases not matched to a gene: 4. The CDR3 reads CASKGQGASYTF. The CDR3, as DNA: TGTGCCAGCAAAGGACAGGGGGCTAGCTACACCTTC.

The V and J genes are TRBV5-5 and TRBJ1-3; perhaps TRBD1 as D (5 bases). Between the trimmed V and J ends, which lost 0 bases and 0 bases, there was a span of 10 bases. The CDR3 is 16 residues long. Germline CDR1 SGHKS, CDR2 YYEKEE (reference sequence). Here the CDR3 DNA reads TGTGCCAGCAGCTTGGAACAGGCACTCTCTGGAAACACCATATATTTT. It is translated as CASSLEQALSGNTIYF.

The rearrangement links TRBV15 to TRBJ1-1, with 7 nucleotides matching TRBD1. Germline-derived CDR1 and CDR2 are LNHNV and YYDKDF (reference sequence). Unmatched junction bases numbered 5, after V lost 6 bases and J lost 4 bases. CDR3 length: 13 amino acids. The CDR3 loop is CATRVYRGTEAFF. DNA for the CDR3: TGTGCCACCAGGGTTTACAGGGGCACTGAAGCTTTCTTT. The full variable domain, with the rest looked up from reference TRBV15 and TRBJ1-1, is DAMVIQNPRYQVTQFGKPVTLSCSQTLNHNVMYWYQQKSSQAPKLLFHYYDKDFNNEADTPDNFQSRRPNTSFCFLDIRSPGLGDTAMYLCATRVYRGTEAFFGQGTRLTVV.

The chain carries TRBV7-3 and TRBJ2-1; weak D call: TRBD2 (6 bases). V lost 5 bases, J lost 5 bases, and 13 bases lay in between. CDR3 size: 14 residues. Germline CDR1 SGHTA, CDR2 FQGTGA. The CDR3 DNA sequence: TGTGCCAGCAGCAACCCGGCGGGAAACAATGAGCAGTTCTTC. Amino acids: CASSNPAGNNEQFF. Using reference TRBV7-3 and TRBJ2-1 for the parts outside the CDR3, the full variable domain is GAGVSQTPSNKVTEKGKYVELRCDPISGHTALYWYRQSLGQGPEFLIYFQGTGAADDSGLPNDRFFAVRPEGSVSTLKIQRTERGDSAVYLCASSNPAGNNEQFFGPGTRLTVL.

The J gene is TRBJ2-7, the V gene TRBV4-3; 8 bases fit TRBD1. The CDR3 length is 15 residues. Germline V CDR1 and CDR2: LGHNA, YSLEER. V shed 4 bases and J 2 bases; nucleotides not matched to a gene: 7. Here the CDR3 DNA reads TGCGCCAGCAGCCTCCAGATGACAGGGGCCTACGAGCAGTACTTC. Translation gives CASSLQMTGAYEQYF.

The rearrangement joins TRBV28 to TRBJ2-1; 7 bases are a match to TRBD1. Per germline, CDR1 MDHEN and CDR2 SYDVKM. This CDR3 comprises 14 residues. Germline trimming cut 2 bases from V and 3 bases from J; bases unmatched to any gene: 1. CDR3 in amino acids: CASSLAGGYNEQFF. The CDR3 DNA is TGTGCCAGCAGTTTAGCAGGGGGCTACAATGAGCAGTTCTTC.

V gene TRBV6-6 combines with J gene TRBJ2-2; TRBD2 agrees at 7 bases. The V and J ends lost 4 bases and 0 bases, in that order; junction bases with no gene match: 5. The CDR3 spans 16 residues. Looked up from germline, CDR1 is MNHNY and CDR2 is SVGAGI (reference sequence). CDR3 DNA: TGTGCCAGCAGTTCGAACAGCGGGGCGAACACCGGGGAGCTGTTTTTT. It codes for CASSSNSGANTGELFF.

The chain couples TRBV7-6 to TRBJ1-4; D is undetermined. V was cut by 1 base and J by 8 bases, with 11 bases left in between. Germline V gene sequence: CDR1 SGHVS, CDR2 FNYEAQ. This CDR3 is 14 amino acids long. Written as DNA, the CDR3 is TGTGCCAGCAGCTTAGACGGCAGCGGAGAAAAACTGTTTTTT. Translation gives CASSLDGSGEKLFF.

This clone came up a few times. The rearrangement links TRBV6-6 to TRBJ1-3, with TRBD1 matching 7 bases. The germline V gene has CDR1 MNHNY and CDR2 SVGAGI (reference sequence). This CDR3 is built from 14 residues. J was trimmed by 1 base and V by 6 bases; bases with no gene match: 3. The CDR3 nucleotides are TGTGCCAGCAGACAGGGGACATCTGGAAACACCATATATTTT. Its translation is CASRQGTSGNTIYF.

The V gene is TRBV30, the J gene TRBJ1-5; 8 bases are a match to TRBD1. The germline CDR1 and CDR2 sequences are GTSNPN and SVGIG (reference sequence). V lost 2 bases and J lost 6; bases outside the gene matches: 6. This CDR3 region has 14 residues. The chain's CDR3 is CAWSRGQGGQPQHF. In DNA form, the CDR3 reads TGTGCCTGGAGTCGTGGACAGGGCGGTCAGCCCCAGCATTTT. Full variable domain (rest looked up from reference TRBV30 and TRBJ1-5): SQTIHQWPATLVQPVGSPLSLECTVEGTSNPNLYWYRQAAGRGLQLLFYSVGIGQISSEVPQNLSASRPQDRQFILSSKKLLLSDSGFYLCAWSRGQGGQPQHFGDGTRLSIL.

The V call is TRBV11-3, the J call TRBJ2-1, with 7 bases fitting TRBD1. The CDR3 is 13 amino acids. The V gene's germline CDR1 is SGHNT and CDR2 YENEEA. V lost 0 bases, J lost 8 bases, and 1 base stayed unmatched. The CDR3 DNA reads TGTGCCAGCAGCTTAGAGACAGGGTATGAGCAGTTCTTC. This encodes CASSLETGYEQFF. Full variable domain (outside the CDR3, taken from reference TRBV11-3 and TRBJ2-1): EAGVVQSPRYKIIEKKQPVAFWCNPISGHNTLYWYLQNLGQGPELLIRYENEEAVDDSQLPKDRFSAERLKGVDSTLKIQPAELGDSAVYLCASSLETGYEQFFGPGTRLTVL.

CDR3 sequence reads: CAISESGTVGKLFF. CDR3 DNA sequence: TGTGCCATCAGTGAGTCCGGGACTGTAGGAAAACTGTTTTTT. The chain joins TRBV10-3 to TRBJ1-4; D may be TRBD1 (5 bases). The V end lost 0 bases, the J end lost 10 bases, and 12 bases lay between the germline ends. From germline, CDR1 is ENHRY and CDR2 SYGVKD. The CDR3 sequence is 14 residues long.

J is TRBJ2-3 and V is TRBV9, with D perhaps TRBD1 (5 bases). Germline CDR1 and CDR2: SGDLS and YYNGEE. V was shortened by 4 bases and J by 6 bases, with 6 bases between the two germline ends. The CDR3 extends over 11 amino acids. The CDR3: CASSPGDTQYF. Written as DNA, the CDR3 is TGTGCCAGCAGCCCAGGGGATACGCAGTATTTT.